The 24 T cell receptor beta chains below come from one sample, sequenced in a study of blood T cell repertoires in COVID-19. The assay was immunoSEQ multiplex PCR, and TCRdb's table has in-frame clones only and misses some. The table has about 200,000 clones, 70% to 90% seen once. Sequencing used peripheral blood. The receptors shown here come from a man aged 55 to 69 with active or convalescent COVID-19.

Concerning this clone itself: Other DNA sequences in the same sample also yield this CDR3. The CDR3 DNA reads TGCGCCAGCAGCTTGGAAGGCAGGGGAACTGAAGCTTTCTTT. Residues: CASSLEGRGTEAFF. This chain links TRBV5-1 with TRBJ1-1; maybe TRBD1 (6 bases). Between the trimmed V and J ends, which lost 0 bases and 5 bases, there was a span of 11 bases. The CDR3 covers 14 residues. CDR1 SGHRS and CDR2 YFSETQ come from the germline V gene.

A few counts support this clone. This chain connects TRBV3-1 (or the pseudogene TRBV3-2) to TRBJ1-3; D remains ambiguous. The CDR3 spans 15 residues. The germline V gene has CDR1 LGHDT and CDR2 YNNKEL (reference sequence). V dropped 1 base and J dropped 0 bases, with 7 bases sitting between them. Written as DNA, the CDR3 is TGTGCCAGCAGCCAAGCCGACACCTCTGGAAACACCATATATTTT. Translating gives CASSQADTSGNTIYF.

The V call is TRBV5-1, the J call TRBJ2-3; TRBD2 agrees at 11 bases. This CDR3 is 16 amino acids long. CDR1 and CDR2 (germline): SGHRS, YFSETQ. Unmatched junction bases numbered 9, after V lost 0 bases and J lost 9 bases. The CDR3 DNA reads TGCGCCAGCAGCTTGGTTGCCCTAGCGGGGGGCGCAACGCAGTATTTT. Translation: CASSLVALAGGATQYF.

This clone was counted once. The chain uses TRBV3-1 (or the pseudogene TRBV3-2) and TRBJ1-1; D possibly corresponds to TRBD1 (5 bases). CDR3 size: 13 residues. V was pared by 6 bases and J by 1 base, with 9 bases between. Germline CDR1 reads LGHDT; CDR2 reads YNNKEL (reference sequence). CDR3 bases: TGTGCCAGCAGGCGGGGGGGGAACACTGAAGCTTTCTTT. This sequence encodes CASRRGGNTEAFF.

The V gene is TRBV5-5, the J gene TRBJ2-7; 9 bases fit TRBD1. From germline, CDR1 is SGHKS and CDR2 YYEKEE (reference sequence). J gave up 0 bases and V 3 bases, and 7 bases lay outside the gene matches. CDR3 length: 16 amino acids. The CDR3 DNA sequence: TGTGCCAGCAGCTCCGTTGGACAGGGGAGCTCCTACGAGCAGTACTTC. Protein product: CASSSVGQGSSYEQYF.

The chain joins TRBV18 to TRBJ1-2, with a possible D match to TRBD1 (6 bases). From germline, CDR1 is KGHSH and CDR2 LQKENI. V lost 3 bases, J lost 2 bases, and 19 bases lay in between. The CDR3 spans 17 residues. In DNA, the CDR3 is TGTGCCAGCTCACCCCAATCCCTACAGGGTGGAAACTATGGCTACACCTTC. It codes for CASSPQSLQGGNYGYTF. The whole variable domain, filled in from reference TRBV18 and TRBJ1-2, reads NAGVMQNPRHLVRRRGQEARLRCSPMKGHSHVYWYRQLPEEGLKFMVYLQKENIIDESGMPKERFSAEFPKEGPSILRIQQVVRGDSAAYFCASSPQSLQGGNYGYTFGSGTRLTVV.

The chain links TRBV3-1 (or the pseudogene TRBV3-2) to TRBJ2-4; TRBD1 agrees at 8 bases. Germline CDR1 and CDR2: LGHDT and YNNKEL (reference sequence). This CDR3 contains 18 residues. Trimming cost V 2 bases and J 1 base; bases outside gene matches: 10. CDR3: CASSQPVGRGLAKNIQYF. Here the CDR3 DNA reads TGTGCCAGCAGCCAACCCGTCGGCAGGGGGCTGGCCAAAAACATTCAGTACTTC.

The J gene is TRBJ2-7, the V gene TRBV19; weak D call: TRBD1 (6 bases). Germline V gene sequence: CDR1 LNHDA, CDR2 SQIVND (reference sequence). The CDR3 has 14 residues. The V and J ends lost 4 bases and 3 bases respectively, with 13 bases between them. The CDR3 loop is CASSTRGRVYEQYF. The CDR3 DNA reads as TGTGCCAGTAGTACCAGGGGCAGGGTCTACGAGCAGTACTTC.

The V and J genes are TRBV5-5 and TRBJ2-1; D not certain. This CDR3 contains 15 residues. Germline CDR1 is SGHKS and CDR2 is YYEKEE (reference sequence). V lost 4 bases to trimming and J lost 0 bases, with 11 bases between them. The DNA of the CDR3 is TGTGCCAGCAGCCGCCCTCTGAGCTCCTACAATGAGCAGTTCTTC. Its protein product is CASSRPLSSYNEQFF.

The V call is TRBV24-1, the J call TRBJ2-7; D remains ambiguous. Germline CDR1 is KGHDR and CDR2 is SFDVKD. The V and J ends lost 4 bases and 8 bases respectively, with 11 bases between them. The CDR3 is 12 amino acids. The CDR3 here is CATSDSVLKQYF. Here the CDR3 DNA reads TGTGCCACCAGTGACTCGGTGTTGAAGCAGTACTTC.

The rearrangement uses TRBV10-2 and TRBJ2-2, with 7 bases lining up with TRBD2. Losses at the gene ends were 10 bases for V and 0 bases for J; bases not matched to a gene: 8. The CDR3 runs 15 residues. Germline V gives CDR1 WSHSY, CDR2 SAAADI. DNA of the CDR3: TGCGCCACCAAGGGACTATACGCGAACACCGGGGAGCTGTTTTTT. Encoded protein: CATKGLYANTGELFF.

This chain uses TRBV4-1 with TRBJ2-3; D may be TRBD1 (6 bases). Germline V CDR1 and CDR2: MGHRA, YSYEKL. CDR3 length: 15 amino acids. Trimming removed 0 bases at V and 4 bases at J, with 11 bases between. DNA of the CDR3: TGCGCCAGCAGCCAAGATAAGGGACAATCAGATACGCAGTATTTT. Translated: CASSQDKGQSDTQYF.

The chain carries TRBV12-2 and TRBJ2-3; the D call TRBD2 from the table was never checked on the DNA. TRBV12-2 is noted as a pseudogene. The CDR3 contains 16 residues. DNA of the CDR3: TGTGCAAGTCGCTTAGCGAACGGGGTTCACACAGATACGCAGTATTTT. As protein: CASRLANGVHTDTQYF.

V gene TRBV2 combines with J gene TRBJ1-2; TRBD1 is a possible D gene (5 bases). Per the germline V gene, CDR1 is SNHLY and CDR2 is FYNNEI. CDR3 length equals 14 residues. V was pared by 2 bases and J by 8 bases, with 15 bases between. CDR3 nucleotide sequence: TGTGCCAGCAGTGAATTATGGGGGGATCGCGGCTACACCTTC. Translating gives CASSELWGDRGYTF.

The rearrangement links TRBV7-9 to TRBJ2-1; 9 bases align to TRBD2. V shed 4 bases, J shed 2 bases, and the junction held 9 bases outside the gene matches. The CDR3 length is 17 residues. Germline loops: CDR1 SEHNR, CDR2 FQNEAQ (reference sequence). CDR3 sequence: CASSSLAGTSAYNEQFF. CDR3 coding DNA: TGTGCCAGCAGCTCCCTAGCGGGGACCTCGGCCTACAATGAGCAGTTCTTC.

This sequence joins TRBV29-1 and TRBJ2-7, with 11 positions matching TRBD2. Germline loops: CDR1 SQVTM, CDR2 ANQGSEA. After removal of 6 bases from V and 3 bases from J, the junction contained 10 bases not matched to a gene. CDR3 length: 15 residues. The CDR3 here is CSVPSVAGGRYEQYF. The CDR3, as DNA: TGCAGCGTACCTTCAGTAGCGGGGGGGCGCTACGAGCAGTACTTC.

The J gene is TRBJ2-2, the V gene TRBV19, with 7 bases matching TRBD1. Germline V gene lookup returns CDR1 LNHDA and CDR2 SQIVND (reference sequence). This CDR3 has 17 residues. The trim removed 4 bases at V and 2 bases at J, leaving 10 bases unmatched. The CDR3 DNA is TGTGCCAGTAGTACCCGAATGACAGGGCACAACACCGGGGAGCTGTTTTTT. This codes for CASSTRMTGHNTGELFF.

The chain is built from TRBV23-1 and TRBJ2-1; D gene unclear. TRBV23-1 is an ORF; its function is uncertain. Trimming removed 0 bases at V and 7 bases at J, with 7 bases between. There are 13 residues in the CDR3. The CDR3, as DNA: TGCGCCAGCAGTCAATCGAGCGAAAATGAGCAGTTCTTC. This translates into CASSQSSENEQFF.

V is TRBV29-1 and J is TRBJ2-6; D unclear. Trimming removed 5 bases at V and 4 bases at J, with 6 bases between. In germline, CDR1 is SQVTM, CDR2 ANQGSEA. The CDR3 runs 12 residues. Here the CDR3 reads CSVSNGANVLTF. The CDR3 DNA is TGCAGCGTTTCTAACGGGGCCAACGTCCTGACTTTC.

The chain has TRBV2 and TRBJ1-5, with D perhaps TRBD1 (5 bases). Germline CDR1 reads SNHLY; CDR2 reads FYNNEI. V was clipped by 4 bases and J by 6 bases, with 16 bases between them. There are 15 residues in the CDR3. CDR3 sequence reads: CASSARQGTGQPQHF. CDR3 bases: TGTGCCAGCAGTGCAAGGCAGGGTACAGGTCAGCCCCAGCATTTT.

The rearrangement links TRBV6-2 or TRBV6-3 to TRBJ1-5; weak D call: TRBD1 (5 bases). This CDR3 is built from 15 residues. V lost 4 bases and J 2 bases, leaving 12 bases between the germline ends. Germline V gene lookup returns CDR1 MNHEY and CDR2 SVGEGT. The CDR3 here is CASSFSRVGNQPQHF. For the CDR3, the DNA is TGTGCCAGCAGTTTTAGCAGGGTTGGCAATCAGCCCCAGCATTTT.

The chain combines TRBV11-2 with TRBJ2-3; D is undetermined. CDR1 SGHAT and CDR2 FQNNGV come from the germline V gene. Trimming took off 5 bases at V and 3 bases at J, with 6 bases between the two ends. The CDR3 has 12 residues. CDR3 residues: CASSRATDTQYF. The CDR3 DNA is TGTGCCAGCAGCCGAGCTACAGATACGCAGTATTTT. Full variable domain (rest looked up from reference TRBV11-2 and TRBJ2-3): EAGVAQSPRYKIIEKRQSVAFWCNPISGHATLYWYQQILGQGPKLLIQFQNNGVVDDSQLPKDRFSAERLKGVDSTLKIQPAKLEDSAVYLCASSRATDTQYFGPGTRLTVL.

The V and J genes are TRBV10-3 and TRBJ1-2; D may be TRBD1 (5 bases). The V end was cut by 8 bases, the J end by 10 bases, with 32 bases between. The CDR3 is made up of 17 amino acids. Germline CDR1 ENHRY, CDR2 SYGVKD. CDR3 region: CAIRVQGMRGGLGLYTF. In DNA form, the CDR3 reads TGTGCCATCCGGGTCCAGGGAATGAGAGGAGGGTTGGGACTCTACACCTTC.

The rearrangement links TRBV3-1 (or the pseudogene TRBV3-2) to TRBJ1-2; D might be TRBD1 (6 bases). Deletions cut 4 bases from V and 2 bases from J, with 11 bases between. The CDR3 is 14 residues long. Germline loops: CDR1 LGHDT, CDR2 YNNKEL (reference sequence). The CDR3 coding sequence is TGTGCCAGCAGCCCTCTCAGGGGAAACTATGGCTACACCTTC. Translating it yields CASSPLRGNYGYTF.